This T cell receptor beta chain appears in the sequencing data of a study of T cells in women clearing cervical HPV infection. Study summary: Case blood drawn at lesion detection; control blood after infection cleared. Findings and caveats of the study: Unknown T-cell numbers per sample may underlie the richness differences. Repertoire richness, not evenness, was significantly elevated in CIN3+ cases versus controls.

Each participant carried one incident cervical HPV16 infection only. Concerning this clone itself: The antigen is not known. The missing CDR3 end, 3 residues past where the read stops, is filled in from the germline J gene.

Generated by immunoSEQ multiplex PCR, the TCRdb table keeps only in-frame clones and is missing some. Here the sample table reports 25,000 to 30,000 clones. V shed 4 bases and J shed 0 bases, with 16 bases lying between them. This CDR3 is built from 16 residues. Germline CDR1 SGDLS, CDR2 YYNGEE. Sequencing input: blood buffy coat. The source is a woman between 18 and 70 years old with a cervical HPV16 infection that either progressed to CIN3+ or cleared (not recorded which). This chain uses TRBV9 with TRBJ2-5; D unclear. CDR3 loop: CASSPRDFTYQETQYF. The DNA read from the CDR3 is TGTGCCAGCAGCCCCCGAGACTTTACGTACCAAGAGACC.